This TCR beta chain was observed in a study of molecular identifiers for immune sequencing clone quantification. Of note for this clonotype: The antigen is not known.

From the PCR reads, TCRdb called clonotypes with MiXCR, one entry per CDR3 protein. This table holds around 480,000 distinct CDR3 sequences, about 21% found once. Study results and limitations: Shared barcodes on identical TCR molecules could underestimate the sizes of highly expanded clones. Jurkat TCR RNA spiked in from one cell (amid more than 850,000 naive cells) was reportedly detectable.

Sorting was used to obtain naive CD8 T cells (CD8+CD4-CCR7+CD45RA+). The CDR3 covers 10 residues. V dropped 7 bases and J dropped 5 bases, with 7 bases sitting between them. The germline V gene encodes CDR1 GTSNPN and CDR2 SVGIG (reference sequence). This receptor was obtained from a human donor in good health. Some libraries in this study had Jurkat cell RNA spiked in. The rearrangement joins TRBV30 to TRBJ2-3; D gene unclear. Input material: naive CD8+ T cells from blood, with Jurkat cell RNA spiked in. As for subset: FACS-sorted CD8+CD4-CCR7+CD45RA+ naive T cells. The CDR3 DNA follows: TGTGCCTACCGATTAGATACGCAGTATTTT. Protein sequence: CAYRLDTQYF.